The T cell receptor beta chain described here comes from a study of vaccination and CD4 T cells after COVID-19. Study-wide background: Convalescent participants consisted of six males and four females, two being Hispanic.

There are a few counts of this clonotype. As yet, its antigen is unknown. Treatment of the sample: roughly 11-day PBMC culture with coronavirus spike peptide pools or control peptides (ViraFEST assay). First, ViraFEST expanded antigen-specific T cells with peptide pools, and next it sequenced the TCRs. Every well contained approximately 2.1 million PBMCs, which were grown with approximately 9.6 IU/ml IL-2 and 9 to 10 ug/ml peptide pools. Trimming stripped 7 bases from V and 7 bases from J, with 14 bases between. Germline V CDR1 and CDR2: LNHDA, SQIVND (reference sequence). This CDR3 has 13 amino acids. Study-level results: Convalescent patients' vaccine-specific clones were spike mono-reactive in 304 of 307 cases.

Once obtained from cultured CD4+ T cells, the DNA was sequenced using the Oncomine TCR Beta short-read assay. TCRdb ran MiXCR on the PCR reads and lists one entry per CDR3 protein. The profile shows roughly 4,200 distinct CDR3 sequences, 21% of them singletons. This receptor was obtained from a human donor who had recovered from COVID-19. Sequenced sample: CD4+ T cells from blood, cultured in vitro. V gene TRBV19 combines with J gene TRBJ1-5; possibly TRBD1 for D (5 bases). CDR3 bases: TGTGCCAGTACTACGGGGCCCCGGCAGCCCCAGCATTTT. Translation: CASTTGPRQPQHF.